This TCR beta chain stems from a study of CD8 T cells in ankylosing spondylitis. This clonotype has a single count. Its antigen is currently unknown. Making the TCR beta libraries involved quantitative 5'-RACE with molecular barcodes. TCRdb fed the 5' RACE reads into MiXCR, producing one record per CDR3 protein. In the table there are some 150,000 distinct CDR3 sequences, around two fifths of which are singletons. Broader study findings: Ankylosing spondylitis blood appeared to be characterized by a TCR beta motif of 8 or 9 highly homologous variants. Disease-linked clones were reportedly significantly enriched in matched ankylosing spondylitis synovial fluid.

This receptor was taken from a male donor with ankylosing spondylitis. The sample taken for sequencing was synovial fluid, either unsorted or a sorted T cell fraction (not recorded which).

The CDR3, as DNA: TGTGCCAGCAGCTTTAAAGTCGCAACTAATGAAAAACTGTTTTTT. Its protein product is CASSFKVATNEKLFF. The chain combines TRBV7-9 with TRBJ1-4; D is ambiguous. The germline gives CDR1 SEHNR, CDR2 FQNEAQ (reference sequence). CDR3 size: 15 residues. V dropped 3 bases and J dropped 0 bases, with 8 bases sitting between them.